A selection of T cell receptor beta chains follows, all from one sample in a study of OX40 agonist ivuxolimab in advanced cancers. Some clones are missing from TCRdb's copy, which holds only in-frame ones; the method was immunoSEQ multiplex PCR. The repertoire holds 60,000 to 75,000 clones, with around 88% as singletons. Source: CD4+ or CD8+ T cells sorted from blood, taken in a trial of the OX40 agonist ivuxolimab. The receptor set was obtained from an adult with an advanced solid tumor such as melanoma, head and neck, liver or kidney cancer. Each CDR3 is given with its conserved first and last residue. D genes are given only for firm matches.

J gene,D gene,V gene,CDR3 DNA,CDR3 protein
TRBJ2-7,TRBD1,TRBV18,TGTGCCAGCTCAGCATACAGGGGGTCCTACGAGCAGTACTTC,CASSAYRGSYEQYF
TRBJ2-5,NA,TRBV18,TGTGCCAGCTCGCGGAGTACCCAAGAGACCCAGTACTTC,CASSRSTQETQYF
TRBJ1-5,TRBD1,TRBV4-1,TGCGCCAGCAGCCAAGACAGGGGGAACCAGCCCCAGCATTTT,CASSQDRGNQPQHF
TRBJ1-1,TRBD1,TRBV2,TGTGCCAGCAGCAAAGGGACAGGAGAAACTGAAGCTTTCTTT,CASSKGTGETEAFF
TRBJ2-7,TRBD2,TRBV15,TGTGCCACCAGCAGAGGAGGTCGCGCCGGAGGGAGGGTTGACGAGCAGTACTTC,CATSRGGRAGGRVDEQYF
TRBJ2-1,NA,TRBV27,TGTGCCAGCAGTCCCCGACAGGTGTACAATGAGCAGTTCTTC,CASSPRQVYNEQFF
TRBJ2-3,TRBD2,TRBV7-6,TGTGCCAGCAGCCTGACTAGCGGGGCTGGCACAGATACGCAGTATTTT,CASSLTSGAGTDTQYF
TRBJ2-5,NA,TRBV30,TGTGCCTGGAGGGGCAGGGCCCAAGAGACCCAGTACTTC,CAWRGRAQETQYF
TRBJ2-7,TRBD1,TRBV27,TGTGCCAGCAGCAGGACAGGGGAGGACGAGCAGTACTTC,CASSRTGEDEQYF
TRBJ2-1,TRBD2,TRBV30,TGTGCCTGGACCCTTTCAATTTCGCGGGGGGGACCGTTCTTC,CAWTLSISRGGPFF
TRBJ2-7,TRBD2,TRBV4-1,TGCGCCAGCAGCCAAGCCGGGGGGGGTTACGAGCAGTACTTC,CASSQAGGGYEQYF
TRBJ2-3,TRBD1,TRBV10-3,TGTGCCATCAGGGGGACAGGGACTAGCACAGATACGCAGTATTTT,CAIRGTGTSTDTQYF
TRBJ2-1,TRBD2,TRBV5-4,TGTGCCAGCAGCGACCGACTAGCGGGAGTGAATGAGCAGTTCTTC,CASSDRLAGVNEQFF
TRBJ1-5,TRBD1,TRBV2,TGTGCCAGCAGTGCCCGGACAGGACAACATAGCAATCAGCCCCAGCATTTT,CASSARTGQHSNQPQHF